Given below is one T cell receptor (beta chain) in context. As yet, its antigen is unknown. The junction differs from germline at one of its ends, possibly a read error. The sample comes from a study of T-cell memory formation after mild COVID-19. Study-level results: Clones which contracted sat mainly in CM and EM if CD4+, and in EMRA if CD8+.

TCRdb processed the 5' RACE reads anew with MiXCR; each CDR3 protein has one entry. This sample has approximately 450,000 distinct CDR3 sequences, with around a sixth found just once. CDR3 size: 15 residues. CDR1 is SGHTA and CDR2 is FQGTGA in the germline V gene. The chain links TRBV7-3 to TRBJ2-5; D call uncertain. This receptor was identified in an adult woman who had mild COVID-19 (a few samples of this study predate the infection). Cell type and time point are not known. What was sequenced was PBMCs or a T cell subset sorted from them (not recorded which). CDR3 sequence (DNA): TGTGCCAGCAGCTCTCAAAACGGGTTCCAAGAGATCCAGTACTTC. As protein: CASSSQNGFQEIQYF.